The 23 T cell receptor beta chains presented below share a single source sample, sequenced in a study of beta chain features in type 1 diabetes. Study findings and constraints: TCRB CDR3s from Type 1 diabetes patients were moderately but significantly shorter in all four CD4+ subsets.

Every isolated RNA sample was fully reverse transcribed, so sequencing captured expressed TCRB transcripts. Here immunoSEQ multiplex PCR was the method, and the copy in TCRdb shows in-frame clones only, minus some. The sample records hundreds of thousands of clones, over 12% being singletons. These TCRs are of unknown antigen specificity. The sequenced sample consisted of naive CD4+ T cells from blood. These receptors were obtained from a man aged 18 to 30 with type 1 diabetes.

V and J are TRBV30 and TRBJ1-1; 7 bases are shared with TRBD1. This CDR3 comprises 12 residues. Germline V lookup: CDR1 GTSNPN, CDR2 SVGIG (reference sequence). V was pared by 3 bases and J by 5 bases, with 3 bases of the junction left unmatched. The CDR3 bases are TGTGCCTGGAGCAGGGGGTGGACTGAAGCTTTCTTT. Protein sequence: CAWSRGWTEAFF.

This clone turned up a few times. This sequence joins TRBV30 and TRBJ2-5; D perhaps matches TRBD1 (6 bases). CDR3 size: 13 residues. The germline V and J ends were trimmed by 1 base and 5 bases, with 11 bases remaining between them. The germline V gene encodes CDR1 GTSNPN and CDR2 SVGIG (reference sequence). The CDR3 region has the DNA TGTGCCTGGAGTGGATCCAGGGGCGAGACCCAGTACTTC. Encoded protein: CAWSGSRGETQYF.

This chain connects TRBV29-1 to TRBJ2-4, with a weak D call TRBD1 (6 bases). This CDR3 region has 14 residues. Trimming took off 6 bases at V and 0 bases at J, with 12 bases between the two ends. The germline V gene encodes CDR1 SQVTM and CDR2 ANQGSEA. In DNA form, the CDR3 reads TGCAGCGTCTCGACAGGCATAGCCAAAAACATTCAGTACTTC. Translated: CSVSTGIAKNIQYF.

This clone appeared once. V usage is TRBV5-4 and J usage is TRBJ2-3; D is unresolved. Per germline, CDR1 SGHNT and CDR2 YYREEE (reference sequence). The CDR3 length is 16 residues. Trimming cost V 0 bases and J 8 bases, with 19 bases left between them. CDR3 sequence reads: CASSLAVGRSERTQYF. The CDR3 region has the DNA TGTGCCAGCAGCTTGGCCGTCGGGCGCTCCGAGCGTACGCAGTATTTT.

The chain carries TRBV5-4 and TRBJ1-1, with a possible D match to TRBD1 (5 bases). V lost 3 bases and J 2 bases, leaving 14 bases between the germline ends. The CDR3 extends over 15 amino acids. CDR1 SGHNT and CDR2 YYREEE come from the germline V gene (reference sequence). The CDR3 region has the DNA TGTGCCAGCAGCTCCTTGACAGCTTCTAACACTGAAGCTTTCTTT. This gives the protein CASSSLTASNTEAFF.

CDR3 amino acids: CASSLWRGTSYNEQFF. CDR3 in DNA: TGTGCCAGCAGTTTATGGCGGGGGACGTCCTACAATGAGCAGTTCTTC. This rearrangement joins TRBV28 to TRBJ2-1; TRBD2 matches at 7 bases. The CDR3 contains 16 residues. The V segment lost 0 bases and the J segment 1 base; nucleotides outside the gene matches: 3. From germline, CDR1 is MDHEN and CDR2 SYDVKM. The whole variable domain, remainder taken from reference TRBV28 and TRBJ2-1, is DVKVTQSSRYLVKRTGEKVFLECVQDMDHENMFWYRQDPGLGLRLIYFSYDVKMKEKGDIPEGYSVSREKKERFSLILESASTNQTSMYLCASSLWRGTSYNEQFFGPGTRLTVL.

This chain uses TRBV29-1 with TRBJ1-1; D unresolved. CDR1 and CDR2 from the germline V gene are SQVTM and ANQGSEA. The CDR3 is 11 residues long. V lost 6 bases to trimming and J lost 2 bases, with 7 bases between them. DNA of the CDR3: TGCAGCGTCCACACTAACACTGAAGCTTTCTTT. Translation gives CSVHTNTEAFF.

This clone was observed a handful of times. The chain links TRBV2 to TRBJ2-7, with 9 positions matching TRBD2. CDR3 length equals 14 residues. In germline, CDR1 is SNHLY, CDR2 FYNNEI. The V and J ends lost 6 bases and 7 bases, in that order; junction bases with no gene match: 10. In nucleotides, the CDR3 is TGTGCCAGCAGCATAGCGGGAGAGACGTGGGAGCAGTACTTC. As protein: CASSIAGETWEQYF.

The rearrangement joins TRBV9 to TRBJ2-6; D remains unclear. CDR1 is SGDLS, CDR2 YYNGEE, per germline. V lost 4 bases and J 1 base, leaving 6 bases between the germline ends. This CDR3 comprises 14 residues. CDR3 loop: CASSYPSGANVLTF. The CDR3 nucleotides read TGTGCCAGCAGCTATCCTTCTGGGGCCAACGTCCTGACTTTC. Variable domain in full (rest from reference TRBV9 and TRBJ2-6): DSGVTQTPKHLITATGQRVTLRCSPRSGDLSVYWYQQSLDQGLQFLIQYYNGEERAKGNILERFSAQQFPDLHSELNLSSLELGDSALYFCASSYPSGANVLTFGAGSRLTVL.

The rearrangement links TRBV7-2 to TRBJ1-5, with D unresolved. Germline V gives CDR1 SGHTA, CDR2 FQGNSA. The CDR3 runs to 13 residues. The V gene lost 3 bases and the J gene lost 3 bases, with 6 bases spanning the gap. CDR3: CASSFSPNQPQHF. CDR3 DNA sequence: TGTGCCAGCAGCTTCAGCCCCAATCAGCCCCAGCATTTT.

The chain uses TRBV30 and TRBJ1-6; the match to TRBD1 covers 9 bases. CDR3 length equals 17 residues. The J segment lost 9 bases and the V segment lost 4 bases, leaving 16 bases of the junction unmatched. The germline V gene encodes CDR1 GTSNPN and CDR2 SVGIG (reference sequence). The CDR3: CAWKGQGIIRRSSPLHF. CDR3 in DNA: TGTGCCTGGAAGGGACAGGGAATTATTCGGCGGAGTTCACCCCTCCACTTT.

The chain has TRBV5-4 and TRBJ2-5; no clear D. This CDR3 contains 16 residues. The germline gives CDR1 SGHNT, CDR2 YYREEE (reference sequence). V lost 0 bases and J lost 2, with 14 bases in between. DNA of the CDR3: TGTGCCAGCAGCTTGGGAGGCACGACCTTACAAGAGACCCAGTACTTC. Amino acids: CASSLGGTTLQETQYF.

This clone has just a few counts. The J gene is TRBJ2-5, the V gene TRBV4-3; 7 nucleotides line up with TRBD2. This CDR3 spans 15 amino acids. J gave up 5 bases and V 6 bases, and 12 bases lay outside the gene matches. Germline V gene data show CDR1 as LGHNA and CDR2 as YSLEER. This CDR3 is CASSPAWTSLETQYF. In DNA form, the CDR3 reads TGCGCCAGCAGTCCCGCCTGGACTAGTTTGGAGACCCAGTACTTC.

This clone was seen a handful of times. The chain combines TRBV30 with TRBJ1-1, with 9 bases that match TRBD1. Germline V gene data show CDR1 as GTSNPN and CDR2 as SVGIG (reference sequence). The CDR3 runs to 14 residues. After removal of 2 bases from V and 4 bases from J, the junction contained 5 bases not matched to a gene. The CDR3 sequence: CAWSSPDRGTEAFF. The CDR3 region has the DNA TGTGCCTGGAGTTCCCCGGACAGGGGCACTGAAGCTTTCTTT.

V and J are TRBV30 and TRBJ1-3; the D gene is possibly TRBD1 (5 bases). The CDR3 has 13 amino acids. Trimming stripped 4 bases from V and 4 bases from J, with 11 bases between. Looked up from germline, CDR1 is GTSNPN and CDR2 is SVGIG (reference sequence). The chain's CDR3 is CAWIREIGNTIYF. CDR3 sequence (DNA): TGTGCCTGGATCAGGGAAATCGGAAACACCATATATTTT.

Note on this clone: One end of the junction fails to match germline, which may point to a read error. The gene calls are TRBV5-1 and TRBJ1-1; possibly TRBD1 for D (5 bases). The CDR3 has 14 amino acids. Per germline, CDR1 SGHRS and CDR2 YFSETQ. The DNA of the CDR3 is TGCGCCAGCAGCTTGGCCAGGGTGAACGCTGAAGCTTTCTTT. This encodes CASSLARVNAEAFF.

The chain combines TRBV30 with TRBJ1-1, with D possibly matching TRBD1 (5 bases). This CDR3 comprises 13 residues. Trimming took off 4 bases at V and 7 bases at J, with 16 bases between the two ends. Germline CDR1 reads GTSNPN; CDR2 reads SVGIG (reference sequence). The CDR3 loop is CAWIKRGRGEAFF. CDR3 nucleotide sequence: TGTGCCTGGATAAAACGGGGGAGGGGTGAAGCTTTCTTT.

The V call is TRBV5-6, the J call TRBJ2-5; the D gene is possibly TRBD2 (5 bases). The CDR3 consists of 16 residues. V lost 1 base to trimming and J lost 1 base, with 14 bases between them. Germline V gene sequence: CDR1 SGHDT, CDR2 YYEEEE. The CDR3 protein is CASSLRAGGFQETQYF. Here the CDR3 DNA reads TGTGCCAGCAGCTTGAGGGCAGGAGGCTTCCAAGAGACCCAGTACTTC. Looking up the rest from reference TRBV5-6 and TRBJ2-5 gives the full variable domain: DAGVTQSPTHLIKTRGQQVTLRCSPKSGHDTVSWYQQALGQGPQFIFQYYEEEERQRGNFPDRFSGHQFPNYSSELNVNALLLGDSALYLCASSLRAGGFQETQYFGPGTRLLVL.

The chain combines TRBV29-1 with TRBJ2-7, with a weak D call TRBD2 (7 bases). The CDR3 covers 13 residues. The ends were cut back, 6 bases at V and 2 bases at J, with 14 bases in the middle. Germline values: CDR1 SQVTM, CDR2 ANQGSEA. As DNA, the CDR3 is TGCAGCGTGGGGGGGGCCTTAGCCTACGAGCAGTACTTC. Protein: CSVGGALAYEQYF.

The gene calls are TRBV10-3 and TRBJ2-1, with D perhaps matching TRBD1 (5 bases). The CDR3 loop spans 16 amino acids. The germline gives CDR1 ENHRY, CDR2 SYGVKD. V lost 6 bases, J lost 4 bases, and 19 bases lay in between. This chain's CDR3 is CAIRPLLGVTYNEQFF. The CDR3 DNA sequence: TGTGCCATCAGACCCCTTTTAGGGGTCACTTACAATGAGCAGTTCTTC.

The V call is TRBV7-2, the J call TRBJ2-5; 7 bases match TRBD1. The CDR3 sequence is 13 residues long. V shed 7 bases, J shed 0 bases, and the junction held 2 bases outside the gene matches. Looked up from germline, CDR1 is SGHTA and CDR2 is FQGNSA. As DNA, the CDR3 is TGTGCCAGCAAGACAGGGTACCAAGAGACCCAGTACTTC. This sequence encodes CASKTGYQETQYF.

The V gene is TRBV7-9, the J gene TRBJ1-1; unclear D gene. The CDR3 is 13 residues long. The germline V gene has CDR1 SEHNR and CDR2 FQNEAQ (reference sequence). Trimming pared 1 base from V and 1 base from J, leaving 4 bases between. The CDR3 protein is CASSLEENTEAFF. The CDR3 DNA reads as TGTGCCAGCAGCTTAGAGGAGAACACTGAAGCTTTCTTT.

A few counts support this clone. The genes are TRBV16 and TRBJ1-2; TRBD1 matches 7 bases. V shed 4 bases, J shed 2 bases, and the junction held 7 bases outside the gene matches. This CDR3 contains 15 residues. Germline V CDR1 and CDR2: KGHSY, FQNENV. CDR3 amino acids: CASSRTDRHNYGYTF. The DNA of the CDR3 is TGTGCCAGCAGCCGAACGGACAGGCACAACTATGGCTACACCTTC.